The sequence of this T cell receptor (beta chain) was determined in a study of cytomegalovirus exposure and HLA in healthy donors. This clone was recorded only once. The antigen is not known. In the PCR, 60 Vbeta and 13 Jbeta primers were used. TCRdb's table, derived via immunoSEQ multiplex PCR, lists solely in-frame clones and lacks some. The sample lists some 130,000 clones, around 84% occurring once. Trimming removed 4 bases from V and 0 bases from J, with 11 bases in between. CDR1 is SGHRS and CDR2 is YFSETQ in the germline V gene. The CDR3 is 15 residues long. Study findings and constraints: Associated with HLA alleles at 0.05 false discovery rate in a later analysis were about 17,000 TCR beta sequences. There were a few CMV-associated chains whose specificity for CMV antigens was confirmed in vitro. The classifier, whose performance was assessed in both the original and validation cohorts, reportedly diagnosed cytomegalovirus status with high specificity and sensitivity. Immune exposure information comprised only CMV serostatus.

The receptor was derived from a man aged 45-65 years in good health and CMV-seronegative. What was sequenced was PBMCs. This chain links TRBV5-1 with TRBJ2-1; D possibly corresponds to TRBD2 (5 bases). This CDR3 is CASSVASPSYNEQFF. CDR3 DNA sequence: TGCGCCAGCAGCGTAGCGTCTCCCTCCTACAATGAGCAGTTCTTC.